The T cell receptor (beta chain) described here comes from a study of neoadjuvant nivolumab and ipilimumab in lung cancer. On this clone: Its cognate antigen is unknown.

V was cut by 5 bases and J by 2 bases, with 10 bases left in between. Germline V gives CDR1 SGHRS, CDR2 YFSETQ. The CDR3 is made up of 13 amino acids. General observations from the study: A small number of samples were TCR sequenced. Resected tumors had greater TCR richness and clonality than uninvolved lung.

Using immunoSEQ multiplex PCR, the repertoire was profiled, and TCRdb retains in-frame clones only, with some absent. The sample contains over 25,000 clones, approximately 80% of which appear only once. The chain combines TRBV5-1 with TRBJ1-1; weak D call: TRBD1 (5 bases). The sequence was obtained from an adult with non-small cell lung cancer. The source was tumor tissue, collected after neoadjuvant nivolumab, alone or with ipilimumab, at or shortly before surgery. CDR3 DNA sequence: TGCGCCAGCAGTCAGGGCCTAAACACTGAAGCTTTCTTT. It translates to CASSQGLNTEAFF.